This T cell receptor (beta chain) emerged from a study of neurological immune-mediated disorders. Study overall: There were around 35 multiple sclerosis patients. Of these, 31 had relapsing-remitting MS and 3 had secondary progressive MS.

Many counts were recorded for this clonotype. The cDNA was generated through 5'RACE incorporating 10-nucleotide random UMIs. Each CDR3 protein is one row after TCRdb ran MiXCR on the 5' RACE reads. The data show around 61,000 distinct CDR3 sequences, roughly 4.9% seen once. PBMCs stored at -80 C, numbering 2 million, were the origin of the unsorted libraries. Germline V gene lookup returns CDR1 SGHRS and CDR2 YFSETQ. The CDR3 loop spans 13 amino acids. V gave up 5 bases and J gave up 8 bases; unmatched junction bases: 9. The sample comprised PBMCs. The sequence derives from a human donor with multiple sclerosis. The donor label of this sample is uncertain. The chain joins TRBV5-1 to TRBJ1-2, with 7 bases lining up with TRBD1. CDR3 nucleotide sequence: TGCGCCAGCAGATCCGGGACAGCGAGGGGCTACACCTTC. Translated: CASRSGTARGYTF.